The present entry profiles one T cell receptor (beta chain) with its context. This sample is drawn from a study of cytomegalovirus exposure and HLA in healthy donors. Across the study: The Caucasian-associated ancestry cluster held more than 80% of a few hundred genotyped donors.

The CDR3 runs 13 residues. Germline assignment: CDR1 SGHRS and CDR2 YFSETQ. Trimming took 4 bases from V and 9 from J, leaving 14 bases between them. 13 Jbeta primers and 60 Vbeta primers were used for the PCR. The table came from immunoSEQ multiplex PCR; TCRdb's copy has only in-frame clones and leaves some out. The sample shows 130,000 or so clones, 88% of them seen only once. The clonotype was recovered from a woman between 40 and 55 years old in good health and CMV-seronegative. The J gene is TRBJ1-5, the V gene TRBV5-1; no clear D gene. Sequenced sample: PBMCs. CDR3 sequence (DNA): TGCGCCAGCAGCCCCGAGGGTCTGGGGCCCCAGCATTTT. This translates into CASSPEGLGPQHF.